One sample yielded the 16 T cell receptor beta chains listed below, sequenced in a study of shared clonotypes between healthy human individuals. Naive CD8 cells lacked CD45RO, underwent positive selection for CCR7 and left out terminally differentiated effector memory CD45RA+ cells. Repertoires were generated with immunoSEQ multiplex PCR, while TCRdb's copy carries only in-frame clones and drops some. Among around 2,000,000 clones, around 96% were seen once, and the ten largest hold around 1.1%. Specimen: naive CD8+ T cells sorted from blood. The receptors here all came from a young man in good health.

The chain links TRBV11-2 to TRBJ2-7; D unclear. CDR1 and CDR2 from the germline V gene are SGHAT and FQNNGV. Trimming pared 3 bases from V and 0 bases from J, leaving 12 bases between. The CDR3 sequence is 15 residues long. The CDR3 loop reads CASSFYLDPSYEQYF. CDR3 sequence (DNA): TGTGCCAGCAGCTTTTATCTTGACCCCTCCTACGAGCAGTACTTC.

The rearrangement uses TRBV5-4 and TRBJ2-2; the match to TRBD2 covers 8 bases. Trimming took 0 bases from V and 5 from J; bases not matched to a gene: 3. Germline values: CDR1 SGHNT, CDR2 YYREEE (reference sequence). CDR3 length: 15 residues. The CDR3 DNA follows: TGTGCCAGCAGCTTGGGAGCGGGGGCGACCGGGGAGCTGTTTTTT. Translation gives CASSLGAGATGELFF.

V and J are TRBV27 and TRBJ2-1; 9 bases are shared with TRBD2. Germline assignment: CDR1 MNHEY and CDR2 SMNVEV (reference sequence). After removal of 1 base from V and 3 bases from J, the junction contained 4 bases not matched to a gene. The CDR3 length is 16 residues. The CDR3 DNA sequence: TGTGCCAGCAGTTTATTGGGCGGGAGGGACTACAATGAGCAGTTCTTC. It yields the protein CASSLLGGRDYNEQFF.

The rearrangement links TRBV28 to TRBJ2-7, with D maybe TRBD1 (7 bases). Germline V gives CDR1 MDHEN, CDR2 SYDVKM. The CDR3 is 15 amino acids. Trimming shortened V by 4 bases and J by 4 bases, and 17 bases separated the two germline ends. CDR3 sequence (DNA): TGTGCCAGCAGTTGGAGGGGGCTGGGGACTTACGAGCAGTACTTC. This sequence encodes CASSWRGLGTYEQYF.

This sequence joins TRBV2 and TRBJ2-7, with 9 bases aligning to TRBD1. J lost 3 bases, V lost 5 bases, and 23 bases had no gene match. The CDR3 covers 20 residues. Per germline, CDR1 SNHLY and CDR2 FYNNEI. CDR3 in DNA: TGTGCCAGCAGTTCTACACCGGGACAGGGTAAACCCCTGGCTCACTACGAGCAGTACTTC. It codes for CASSSTPGQGKPLAHYEQYF.

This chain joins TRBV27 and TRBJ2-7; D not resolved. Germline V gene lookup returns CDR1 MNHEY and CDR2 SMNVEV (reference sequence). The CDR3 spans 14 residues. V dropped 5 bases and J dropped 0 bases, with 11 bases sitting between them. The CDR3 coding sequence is TGTGCCAGCAGTAGCATGGCTGGCTCCTACGAGCAGTACTTC. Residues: CASSSMAGSYEQYF.

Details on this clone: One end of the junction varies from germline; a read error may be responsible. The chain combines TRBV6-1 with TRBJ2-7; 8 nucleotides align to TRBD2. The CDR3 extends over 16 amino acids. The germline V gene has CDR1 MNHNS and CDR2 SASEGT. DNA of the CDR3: TGTGCCAGCAGCGAAGCCCGAGCGGGAGAGACCTACGAGCAGTACTTC. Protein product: CASSEARAGETYEQYF.

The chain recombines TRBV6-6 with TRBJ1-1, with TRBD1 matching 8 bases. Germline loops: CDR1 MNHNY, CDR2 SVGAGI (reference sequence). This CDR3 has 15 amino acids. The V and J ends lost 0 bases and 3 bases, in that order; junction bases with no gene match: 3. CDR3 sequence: CASSYSTGEDTEAFF. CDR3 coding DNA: TGTGCCAGCAGTTACTCGACAGGGGAGGACACTGAAGCTTTCTTT.

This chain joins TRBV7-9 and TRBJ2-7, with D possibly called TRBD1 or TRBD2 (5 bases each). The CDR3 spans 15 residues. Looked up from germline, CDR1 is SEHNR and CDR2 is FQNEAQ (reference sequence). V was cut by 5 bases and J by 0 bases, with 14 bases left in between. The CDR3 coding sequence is TGTGCCAGCAGCGGTGGCCCGGGGCACTCCTACGAGCAGTACTTC. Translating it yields CASSGGPGHSYEQYF.

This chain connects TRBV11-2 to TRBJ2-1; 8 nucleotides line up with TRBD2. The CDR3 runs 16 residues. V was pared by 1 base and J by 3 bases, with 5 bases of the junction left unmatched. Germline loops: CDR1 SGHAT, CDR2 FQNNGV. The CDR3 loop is CASSLVIAGIYNEQFF. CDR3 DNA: TGTGCCAGCAGCTTAGTGATAGCGGGAATCTACAATGAGCAGTTCTTC.

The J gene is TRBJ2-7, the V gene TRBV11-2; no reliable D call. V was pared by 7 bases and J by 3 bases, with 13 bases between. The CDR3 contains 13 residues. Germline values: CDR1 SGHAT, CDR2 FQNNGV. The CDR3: CASTHGDHYEQYF. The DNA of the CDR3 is TGTGCCAGCACCCACGGAGATCACTACGAGCAGTACTTC.

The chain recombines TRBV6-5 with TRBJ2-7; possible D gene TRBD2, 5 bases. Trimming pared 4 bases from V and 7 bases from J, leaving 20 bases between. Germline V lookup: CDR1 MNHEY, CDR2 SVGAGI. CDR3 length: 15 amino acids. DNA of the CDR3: TGTGCCAGCAGTTTATACCGGGGAGCCTCTGGAGAGCAGTACTTC. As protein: CASSLYRGASGEQYF.

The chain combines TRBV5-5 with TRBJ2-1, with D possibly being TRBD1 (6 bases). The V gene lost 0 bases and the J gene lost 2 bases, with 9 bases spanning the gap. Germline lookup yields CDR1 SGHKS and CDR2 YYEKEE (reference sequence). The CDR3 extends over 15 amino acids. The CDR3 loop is CASSLEQGTYNEQFF. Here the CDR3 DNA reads TGTGCCAGCAGCTTGGAGCAGGGGACCTACAATGAGCAGTTCTTC.

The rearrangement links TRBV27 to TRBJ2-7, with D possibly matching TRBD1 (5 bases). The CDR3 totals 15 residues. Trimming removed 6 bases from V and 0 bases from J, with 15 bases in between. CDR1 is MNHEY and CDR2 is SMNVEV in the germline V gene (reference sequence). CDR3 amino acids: CASSQTASDSYEQYF. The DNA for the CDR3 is TGTGCCAGCAGCCAGACAGCCTCCGACTCCTACGAGCAGTACTTC.

The CDR3 sequence is CASSPGTSIGYTF. CDR3 coding DNA: TGTGCCAGCAGCCCCGGGACTTCAATAGGCTACACCTTC. This chain joins TRBV11-2 and TRBJ1-2; possibly TRBD1 for D (5 bases). CDR1 is SGHAT and CDR2 is FQNNGV in the germline V gene. The CDR3 totals 13 residues. V dropped 5 bases and J dropped 8 bases, with 15 bases sitting between them.

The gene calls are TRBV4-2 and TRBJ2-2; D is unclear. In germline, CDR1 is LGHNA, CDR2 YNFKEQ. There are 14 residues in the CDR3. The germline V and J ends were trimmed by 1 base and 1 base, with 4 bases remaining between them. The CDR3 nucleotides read TGTGCCAGCAGCCAAGGGTTGAACACCGGGGAGCTGTTTTTT. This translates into CASSQGLNTGELFF.